The 24 T cell receptor beta chains listed next were all sequenced from one sample in a study of cytomegalovirus exposure and HLA in healthy donors. Use of 60 Vbeta and 13 Jbeta primers characterized the PCR. The method was immunoSEQ multiplex PCR; TCRdb's version includes in-frame clones alone and lacks a portion of them. This sample has about 130,000 clones, with roughly 71% found just once. Sequenced sample: PBMCs. These receptors originate from a woman between 50 and 59 years old in good health and CMV-seropositive.

V gene TRBV12-5 combines with J gene TRBJ2-6, with TRBD1 as a possible D gene (6 bases). This CDR3 has 13 amino acids. Germline V CDR1 and CDR2: LGHNT, FRNRAP. The ends were cut back, 6 bases at V and 4 bases at J, with 7 bases in the middle. The CDR3 DNA is TGTGCTAGTGGGGGGGCCGGGGCCAACGTCCTGACTTTC. This codes for CASGGAGANVLTF. Supplemented by reference TRBV12-5 and TRBJ2-6, the full variable domain reads DARVTQTPRHKVTEMGQEVTMRCQPILGHNTVFWYRQTMMQGLELLAYFRNRAPLDDSGMPKDRFSAEMPDATLATLKIQPSEPRDSAVYFCASGGAGANVLTFGAGSRLTVL.

The V gene is TRBV5-4, the J gene TRBJ2-3; D is undetermined. CDR3 length: 12 residues. Trimming removed 2 bases from V and 5 bases from J, with 6 bases in between. CDR1 SGHNT and CDR2 YYREEE come from the germline V gene (reference sequence). CDR3 protein: CASSFGGDTQYF. The DNA of the CDR3 is TGTGCCAGCAGCTTCGGCGGAGATACGCAGTATTTT.

The chain carries TRBV11-2 and TRBJ2-2; D is ambiguous. There are 15 residues in the CDR3. The V and J ends lost 6 bases and 3 bases respectively, with 14 bases between them. Looked up from germline, CDR1 is SGHAT and CDR2 is FQNNGV. This chain's CDR3 is CASSRSDFYTGELFF. CDR3 sequence (DNA): TGTGCCAGCAGTCGCAGCGACTTCTACACCGGGGAGCTGTTTTTT.

The V and J genes are TRBV4-1 and TRBJ2-7; TRBD2 aligns across 7 bases. Trimming cost V 6 bases and J 5 bases; bases outside gene matches: 10. The CDR3 runs to 14 residues. Germline assignment: CDR1 MGHRA and CDR2 YSYEKL. The chain's CDR3 is CASSQVRAGDEQYF. CDR3 DNA sequence: TGCGCCAGCAGTCAGGTTCGGGCGGGAGACGAGCAGTACTTC.

V usage is TRBV25-1 and J usage is TRBJ2-7; 7 nucleotides line up with TRBD1. The length of the CDR3 is 12 residues. Germline loops: CDR1 MGHDK, CDR2 SYGVNS. V shed 5 bases and J 7 bases; nucleotides not matched to a gene: 5. CDR3 sequence: CASSSGGWEQYF. The CDR3 nucleotides read TGTGCCAGCAGTTCAGGGGGTTGGGAGCAGTACTTC.

The chain couples TRBV15 to TRBJ1-1; no definite D call. The CDR3 is 14 residues long. Trimming cost V 5 bases and J 4 bases, with 14 bases left between them. Germline CDR1 is LNHNV and CDR2 is YYDKDF (reference sequence). The CDR3 region is CATSGLGFGTEAFF. The CDR3 DNA reads as TGTGCCACCAGCGGACTGGGTTTTGGCACTGAAGCTTTCTTT.

The chain joins TRBV7-2 to TRBJ2-5; D is uncertain. V lost 6 bases, J lost 7 bases, and 15 bases lay in between. The CDR3 consists of 13 residues. Germline V lookup: CDR1 SGHTA, CDR2 FQGNSA. CDR3 protein: CASSTSPTGTQYF. CDR3 sequence (DNA): TGTGCCAGCAGTACGTCCCCGACGGGGACCCAGTACTTC.

This clone appeared a few times. V usage is TRBV11-2 and J usage is TRBJ2-5; D uncertain. Trimming cost V 5 bases and J 2 bases, with 18 bases left between them. CDR1 and CDR2 from the germline V gene are SGHAT and FQNNGV. This CDR3 comprises 16 residues. The CDR3 is CASSLSPLTEQETQYF. In nucleotides, the CDR3 is TGTGCCAGCAGCCTCTCACCACTTACGGAGCAAGAGACCCAGTACTTC.

The V gene is TRBV10-1, the J gene TRBJ2-2; D is undetermined. Germline V gene sequence: CDR1 WNHNN, CDR2 SYGVQD (reference sequence). The CDR3 length is 14 residues. V was clipped by 8 bases and J by 4 bases, with 14 bases between them. The DNA for the CDR3 is TGCGCCAGCGGTAACCCCCGAGGCACCGGGGAGCTGTTTTTT. As protein: CASGNPRGTGELFF.

The chain joins TRBV30 to TRBJ2-3; 8 nucleotides line up with TRBD2. The V gene end was trimmed by 5 bases and the J gene end by 1 base; junction bases not matched to a gene: 5. CDR3 size: 14 residues. Germline CDR1 reads GTSNPN; CDR2 reads SVGIG (reference sequence). The CDR3 region has the DNA TGTGCCTGGTCACTTAGCGGGGGCACAGATACGCAGTATTTT. It codes for CAWSLSGGTDTQYF.

This clone has a handful of counts. This sequence joins TRBV2 and TRBJ1-6, with a tentative D call TRBD1 (6 bases). Trimming took 8 bases from V and 5 from J, leaving 16 bases between them. The length of the CDR3 is 15 residues. Germline V gene lookup returns CDR1 SNHLY and CDR2 FYNNEI. The CDR3 nucleotides are TGTGCCAGCCGCTGGACAGAAACGAATAATTCACCCCTCCACTTT. This sequence encodes CASRWTETNNSPLHF.

This chain joins TRBV7-2 and TRBJ2-4, with 9 bases that match TRBD1. J lost 1 base, V lost 5 bases, and 6 bases had no gene match. Germline V gene data show CDR1 as SGHTA and CDR2 as FQGNSA. There are 16 residues in the CDR3. CDR3 in amino acids: CASSPGQGNAKNIQYF. CDR3 nucleotide sequence: TGTGCCAGCAGCCCGGGACAGGGTAACGCCAAAAACATTCAGTACTTC.

The V call is TRBV19, the J call TRBJ2-7; maybe TRBD1 (5 bases). Trimming cost V 9 bases and J 5 bases, with 14 bases left between them. CDR1 LNHDA and CDR2 SQIVND come from the germline V gene (reference sequence). There are 12 residues in the CDR3. The CDR3 loop reads CASNSRGDEQYF. The CDR3 bases are TGTGCCAGCAACTCAAGGGGTGACGAGCAGTACTTC.

This chain connects TRBV5-1 to TRBJ1-1; the match to TRBD1 covers 7 bases. The CDR3 contains 14 residues. The junction had 5 bases not matched to a gene; V was cut back by 5 bases and J by 1 base. Germline CDR1 is SGHRS and CDR2 is YFSETQ. CDR3 DNA: TGCGCCAGCAGAAGGGGACAGCAGAACACTGAAGCTTTCTTT. Amino acids: CASRRGQQNTEAFF.

The rearrangement uses TRBV7-2 and TRBJ2-7; D is perhaps TRBD2 (7 bases). Germline loops: CDR1 SGHTA, CDR2 FQGNSA. CDR3 length equals 16 residues. V was pared by 0 bases and J by 1 base, with 13 bases between. The CDR3 nucleotides are TGTGCCAGCAGCTTAGCCGCGGGGGCCCCTTCCTACGAGCAGTACTTC. Protein product: CASSLAAGAPSYEQYF.

This clone was seen more than once but under ten times. This chain joins TRBV29-1 and TRBJ1-1, with 10 bases fitting TRBD1. Trimming removed 7 bases from V and 10 bases from J; junction bases left unmatched: 6. The CDR3 loop spans 11 amino acids. CDR1 SQVTM and CDR2 ANQGSEA come from the germline V gene. The CDR3 loop is CSARTGGAAFF. Written as DNA, the CDR3 is TGCAGCGCCCGGACAGGGGGTGCAGCTTTCTTT.

This chain links TRBV14 with TRBJ1-6; D call uncertain. In germline, CDR1 is SGHDN, CDR2 FVKESK. The CDR3 totals 15 residues. With 2 bases removed from V and 0 bases from J, the gap between germline ends came to 5 bases. The CDR3 bases are TGTGCCAGCAGCCAACTCAGCTCCTATAATTCACCCCTCCACTTT. This codes for CASSQLSSYNSPLHF.

The rearrangement uses TRBV5-4 and TRBJ1-2; maybe TRBD1 (6 bases). The CDR3 contains 15 residues. CDR1 and CDR2 from the germline V gene are SGHNT and YYREEE (reference sequence). The V end lost 3 bases, the J end lost 8 bases, and 20 bases lay between the germline ends. The CDR3 DNA sequence: TGTGCCAGCAGCTCCGGAACCGCGGCGCAGGGGGGCTACACCTTC. Amino acid sequence: CASSSGTAAQGGYTF.

V and J are TRBV2 and TRBJ1-6; 9 bases are a match to TRBD1. The germline CDR1 and CDR2 sequences are SNHLY and FYNNEI. V lost 8 bases to trimming and J lost 9 bases; unmatched junction nucleotides: 11. This CDR3 is built from 15 residues. The CDR3 DNA follows: TGTGCCAGCCGGGGCTACAGGGGGCAAGGTTCACCCCTCCACTTT. Translation gives CASRGYRGQGSPLHF.

This chain joins TRBV9 and TRBJ2-1; 7 bases map to TRBD2. The CDR3 has 15 residues. The germline V gene has CDR1 SGDLS and CDR2 YYNGEE. V lost 0 bases and J lost 6; bases outside the gene matches: 6. CDR3 loop: CASSVGSGASNEQFF. The CDR3 nucleotides read TGTGCCAGCAGCGTAGGAAGCGGGGCTTCCAATGAGCAGTTCTTC.

V gene TRBV30 combines with J gene TRBJ1-1, with D possibly being TRBD1 (5 bases). Trimming pared 5 bases from V and 4 bases from J, leaving 11 bases between. Germline V gene sequence: CDR1 GTSNPN, CDR2 SVGIG (reference sequence). The CDR3 has 12 residues. CDR3 residues: CAWQPGITEAFF. The CDR3 DNA sequence: TGTGCCTGGCAGCCAGGGATCACTGAAGCTTTCTTT.

This chain connects TRBV19 to TRBJ1-1; tentatively, D is TRBD1 (5 bases). The CDR3 has 13 amino acids. The V end lost 6 bases, the J end lost 7 bases, and 15 bases lay between the germline ends. Germline CDR1 LNHDA, CDR2 SQIVND (reference sequence). Here the CDR3 DNA reads TGTGCCAGTAGGACCACCGGCGGGGGTGAAGCTTTCTTT. Protein sequence: CASRTTGGGEAFF.

The rearrangement joins TRBV9 to TRBJ1-1, with D hard to call. V was cut by 2 bases and J by 3 bases, with 8 bases left in between. This CDR3 contains 13 residues. The germline V gene has CDR1 SGDLS and CDR2 YYNGEE. The CDR3 nucleotides read TGTGCCAGCAGCGTGGCAGGATACACTGAAGCTTTCTTT. It is translated as CASSVAGYTEAFF.

This clone was counted many times. CDR3 bases: TGTGCCAGTGAGGATTTAGATACGCAGTATTTT. It codes for CASEDLDTQYF. The chain has TRBV19 and TRBJ2-3; no firm D call. From germline, CDR1 is LNHDA and CDR2 SQIVND (reference sequence). V shed 8 bases and J shed 5 bases, with 8 bases lying between them. The CDR3 loop spans 11 amino acids.